Presented here are 2 T cell receptor beta chains from one specimen sequenced in a study of control samples from healthy donors and cancer patients. The repertoire was sequenced with immunoSEQ multiplex PCR; TCRdb's copy has only in-frame clones and lacks some. The sample consists of about 70,000 clones, about 80% of them appearing once. The sample taken for sequencing was blood. The receptor source for this set is a man aged 45-65 years in good health.

The V call is TRBV12-5, the J call TRBJ1-3; D perhaps matches TRBD1 (6 bases). The germline gives CDR1 LGHNT, CDR2 FRNRAP. Trimming took 6 bases from V and 10 from J, leaving 13 bases between them. The CDR3 extends over 12 amino acids. The CDR3 loop reads CASGQTGGTIYF. The CDR3 nucleotides read TGTGCTAGTGGCCAGACAGGTGGAACCATATATTTT.

The CDR3 DNA reads TGTGCCAGCAGCCTCCAGGGGCCCACCGGGGAGCTGTTTTTT. Protein: CASSLQGPTGELFF. This chain links TRBV11-3 with TRBJ2-2; maybe TRBD1 (6 bases). The CDR3 has 14 residues. Trimming removed 5 bases from V and 4 bases from J, with 11 bases in between. Germline V gives CDR1 SGHNT, CDR2 YENEEA.